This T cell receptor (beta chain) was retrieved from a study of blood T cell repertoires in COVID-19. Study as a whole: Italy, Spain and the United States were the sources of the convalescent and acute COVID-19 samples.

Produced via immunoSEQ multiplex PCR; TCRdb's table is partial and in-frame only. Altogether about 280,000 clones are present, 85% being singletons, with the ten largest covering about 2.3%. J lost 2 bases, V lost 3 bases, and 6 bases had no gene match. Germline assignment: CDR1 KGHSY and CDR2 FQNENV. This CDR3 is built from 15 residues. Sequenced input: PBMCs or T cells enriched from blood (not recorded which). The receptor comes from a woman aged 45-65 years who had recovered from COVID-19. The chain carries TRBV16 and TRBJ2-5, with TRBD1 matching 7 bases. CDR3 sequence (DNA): TGTGCCAGCAGCCAGACCGGGACAGTGCAAGAGACCCAGTACTTC. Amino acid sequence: CASSQTGTVQETQYF.